The source of this T cell receptor (beta chain) is a study of blood T cell repertoires in COVID-19. Study overall: T cells, B-cell-depleted T cells, or PBMCs provided the cDNA or gDNA that served as material.

Authors' methods: How many nucleated cells were present was estimated from reference gene primer amplification. Some clones are missing from TCRdb's copy, which holds only in-frame ones; the method was immunoSEQ multiplex PCR. V and J calls and clone size are as listed in that table; D and trimming were resolved from the DNA. Of roughly 110,000 clones in the sample, around 85% were seen once. V lost 3 bases, J lost 2 bases, and 7 bases lay in between. Germline CDR1 and CDR2: LGHDT and YNNKEL (reference sequence). This CDR3 comprises 13 residues. This sequence was found in a human donor in a cohort sampled during active COVID-19. The chain links TRBV3-1 (or the pseudogene TRBV3-2) to TRBJ2-5; D ambiguous. The sequenced sample was peripheral blood. The CDR3 DNA is TGTGCCAGCAGCCATGGCGGTCAAGAGACCCAGTACTTC. It is translated as CASSHGGQETQYF.